These 22 T cell receptor beta chains were sequenced from one sample in a study of blood T cell repertoires in COVID-19. Measured with immunoSEQ multiplex PCR; TCRdb has only the in-frame clones, and not every one. The data contain a few hundred thousand clones, roughly 87% of them singletons. Source material: PBMCs or T cells enriched from blood (not recorded which). The receptor source for this set is a man aged 18 to 30 with acute COVID-19.

The chain recombines TRBV2 with TRBJ2-3; D gene unclear. Germline V lookup: CDR1 SNHLY, CDR2 FYNNEI. Trimming removed 6 bases at V and 9 bases at J, with 16 bases between. CDR3 length equals 13 residues. The CDR3 DNA sequence: TGTGCCAGCAGAGCGTTCGGCTCACGCACGCAGTATTTT. Its translation: CASRAFGSRTQYF. The whole variable domain, filled in from reference TRBV2 and TRBJ2-3, reads EPEVTQTPSHQVTQMGQEVILRCVPISNHLYFYWYRQILGQKVEFLVSFYNNEISEKSEIFDDQFSVERPDGSNFTLKIRSTKLEDSAMYFCASRAFGSRTQYFGPGTRLTVL.

The chain is built from TRBV20-1 and TRBJ1-2, with unresolved D. Germline V CDR1 and CDR2: DFQATT, SNEGSKA (reference sequence). The germline V and J ends were trimmed by 5 bases and 2 bases, with 6 bases remaining between them. This CDR3 comprises 11 residues. CDR3 nucleotide sequence: TGCAGTGCTCTACAGAACTATGGCTACACCTTC. This codes for CSALQNYGYTF.

The rearrangement joins TRBV6-1 to TRBJ2-7; the D is unclear. Trimming removed 3 bases at V and 5 bases at J, with 5 bases between. Germline V gene sequence: CDR1 MNHNS, CDR2 SASEGT. The CDR3 is 11 residues long. CDR3 protein: CASSDLNEQYF. For the CDR3, the DNA is TGTGCCAGCAGTGACCTTAACGAGCAGTACTTC.

The chain joins TRBV6-2 or TRBV6-3 to TRBJ2-7; 11 bases match TRBD2. Per the germline V gene, CDR1 is MNHEY and CDR2 is SVGEGT. Trimming removed 0 bases from V and 12 bases from J; junction bases left unmatched: 25. The CDR3 sequence is 20 residues long. CDR3 residues: CASSYSRGTGFVTSGTRLYF. The DNA of the CDR3 is TGTGCCAGCAGTTACTCGCGAGGGACAGGGTTTGTGACTAGCGGGACTCGGCTGTACTTC.

The rearrangement joins TRBV24-1 to TRBJ2-1, with 8 bases identical to TRBD2. Germline-derived CDR1 and CDR2 are KGHDR and SFDVKD. The length of the CDR3 is 16 residues. V was clipped by 4 bases and J by 0 bases; unmatched bases: 4. CDR3 residues: CATSDTSGGSYNEQFF. Written as DNA, the CDR3 is TGTGCCACCAGTGACACTAGCGGAGGCTCCTACAATGAGCAGTTCTTC.

The rearrangement joins TRBV5-6 to TRBJ2-1; D remains ambiguous. The germline V gene encodes CDR1 SGHDT and CDR2 YYEEEE. Trimming shortened V by 4 bases and J by 0 bases, and 14 bases separated the two germline ends. The CDR3 spans 16 residues. The CDR3 DNA sequence: TGTGCCAGCAGCCCCAGAGGCTGGAGCTCCTACAATGAGCAGTTCTTC. It encodes CASSPRGWSSYNEQFF.

The rearrangement joins TRBV28 to TRBJ2-5, with 13 nucleotides matching TRBD2. The CDR3 spans 16 residues. The V and J ends lost 2 bases and 1 base, in that order; junction bases with no gene match: 1. Germline V lookup: CDR1 MDHEN, CDR2 SYDVKM. The DNA for the CDR3 is TGTGCCAGCAGTTTAAGGACTAGCGGGGGCCAAGAGACCCAGTACTTC. Translated, it gives CASSLRTSGGQETQYF.

The CDR3 region has the DNA TGCGCCAGCAGCCCCGGGACAGGGGCACATGATGGCTACACCTTC. Its protein is CASSPGTGAHDGYTF. The rearrangement joins TRBV5-1 to TRBJ1-2, with 10 positions matching TRBD1. This CDR3 has 15 amino acids. V gave up 4 bases and J gave up 6 bases; unmatched junction bases: 9. Germline V gives CDR1 SGHRS, CDR2 YFSETQ.

The chain couples TRBV4-1 to TRBJ2-5, with D unresolved. Trimming stripped 4 bases from V and 2 bases from J, with 11 bases between. The CDR3 is 14 residues long. Per the germline V gene, CDR1 is MGHRA and CDR2 is YSYEKL. Here the CDR3 reads CASSPFEAQETQYF. The CDR3 nucleotides read TGCGCCAGCAGCCCCTTCGAGGCTCAAGAGACCCAGTACTTC.

This clone was detected once. The gene calls are TRBV4-1 and TRBJ2-6; 8 bases map to TRBD1. Per the germline V gene, CDR1 is MGHRA and CDR2 is YSYEKL. V dropped 0 bases and J dropped 2; count of bases not matched to a gene: 3. The CDR3 length is 17 residues. In DNA form, the CDR3 reads TGCGCCAGCAGCCAAGAGACAGGGGCCGCTGGGGCCAACGTCCTGACTTTC. The encoded protein is CASSQETGAAGANVLTF.

The rearrangement joins TRBV30 to TRBJ2-6, with D perhaps TRBD2 (6 bases). This CDR3 has 17 amino acids. Trimming removed 3 bases from V and 0 bases from J, with 15 bases in between. Germline V gene data show CDR1 as GTSNPN and CDR2 as SVGIG (reference sequence). The CDR3 here is CAWSKGLLSSGANVLTF. The CDR3 coding sequence is TGTGCCTGGAGCAAGGGACTTTTGAGCTCTGGGGCCAACGTCCTGACTTTC.

J is TRBJ2-2 and V is TRBV7-6; the D gene is possibly TRBD2 (5 bases). Germline values: CDR1 SGHVS, CDR2 FNYEAQ. This CDR3 is built from 12 residues. V lost 6 bases to trimming and J lost 6 bases, with 8 bases between them. Here the CDR3 DNA reads TGTGCCAGCAGTTCGAGGGCCGGGGAGCTGTTTTTT. Protein sequence: CASSSRAGELFF.

In DNA, the CDR3 is TGTGCCAGCAGTGTACTTTTTGACAGGTCCTCTGGAAACACCATATATTTT. This encodes CASSVLFDRSSGNTIYF. The chain uses TRBV2 and TRBJ1-3; D is possibly TRBD1 (6 bases). The V gene lost 4 bases and the J gene lost 0 bases, with 16 bases spanning the gap. The CDR3 spans 17 residues. Germline V gives CDR1 SNHLY, CDR2 FYNNEI.

The chain employs TRBV12-3 or TRBV12-4 and TRBJ2-3; a weak D match, TRBD2 (7 bases). The germline V and J ends were trimmed by 4 bases and 4 bases, with 9 bases remaining between them. This CDR3 region has 13 residues. CDR3 nucleotides: TGTGCCAGCAGTTCCGGGGGGCCAGATACGCAGTATTTT. Its translation is CASSSGGPDTQYF.

This clone is a singleton in its sample. The chain carries TRBV28 and TRBJ1-5; D unresolved. The CDR3 is 14 amino acids. Per the germline V gene, CDR1 is MDHEN and CDR2 is SYDVKM. The V and J ends lost 2 bases and 5 bases respectively, with 10 bases between them. CDR3 nucleotides: TGTGCCAGCAGTTTAGGGCGGACTCATCAGCCCCAGCATTTT. Translation gives CASSLGRTHQPQHF.

This rearrangement joins TRBV9 to TRBJ2-5, with 10 positions matching TRBD1. CDR3 length equals 15 residues. V lost 3 bases to trimming and J lost 4 bases; unmatched junction nucleotides: 6. Germline loops: CDR1 SGDLS, CDR2 YYNGEE. CDR3 amino acids: CASSAGTGAAETQYF. The CDR3 coding sequence is TGTGCCAGCAGCGCGGGGACAGGGGCGGCAGAGACCCAGTACTTC.

This clone was recorded once. The chain links TRBV7-8 to TRBJ2-6; D gene uncertain. Trimming took 5 bases from V and 1 from J, leaving 12 bases between them. In germline, CDR1 is SGHVS, CDR2 FQNEAQ. The CDR3 covers 16 residues. CDR3 loop: CASSRIRFSGANVLTF. CDR3 sequence (DNA): TGTGCCAGCAGCCGCATCAGGTTTTCTGGGGCCAACGTCCTGACTTTC.

V usage is TRBV4-2 and J usage is TRBJ2-7, with a weak D call TRBD1 (5 bases). Deletions cut 1 base from V and 5 bases from J, with 12 bases between. Germline V CDR1 and CDR2: LGHNA, YNFKEQ. There are 14 residues in the CDR3. The CDR3 sequence is CASSQGQGFHEQYF. The CDR3 DNA reads TGTGCCAGCAGCCAAGGCCAGGGTTTCCACGAGCAGTACTTC.

V is TRBV7-9 and J is TRBJ1-4; 11 bases line up with TRBD1. This CDR3 is 15 amino acids long. V shed 4 bases, J shed 6 bases, and the junction held 4 bases outside the gene matches. Germline CDR1 SEHNR, CDR2 FQNEAQ (reference sequence). CDR3 nucleotide sequence: TGTGCCAGCAGCTCCTGGGGACAGGGGGATGAAAAACTGTTTTTT. It codes for CASSSWGQGDEKLFF.

The chain couples TRBV6-5 to TRBJ2-7, with 8 bases lining up with TRBD2. V shed 10 bases, J shed 4 bases, and the junction held 0 bases outside the gene matches. Germline values: CDR1 MNHEY, CDR2 SVGAGI. CDR3 length: 10 residues. The CDR3 protein is CATGGYEQYF. CDR3 coding DNA: TGTGCCACGGGGGGGTACGAGCAGTACTTC.

This clone occurred once. The gene calls are TRBV11-3 and TRBJ2-7, with D possibly TRBD2 on 6 matching bases. CDR1 is SGHNT and CDR2 is YENEEA in the germline V gene. The CDR3 runs to 15 residues. V was clipped by 5 bases and J by 3 bases, with 17 bases between them. The CDR3 DNA reads as TGTGCCAGCAGCCATCAGGGAGAGGGAGGCTACGAGCAGTACTTC. The encoded protein is CASSHQGEGGYEQYF.

The chain couples TRBV20-1 to TRBJ2-4; a possible D gene is TRBD2 (5 bases). This CDR3 contains 13 residues. Germline V gene lookup returns CDR1 DFQATT and CDR2 SNEGSKA (reference sequence). Trimming shortened V by 3 bases and J by 2 bases, and 8 bases separated the two germline ends. CDR3 in amino acids: CSASKTTKNIQYF. The CDR3 DNA is TGCAGTGCTAGTAAGACTACCAAAAACATTCAGTACTTC.